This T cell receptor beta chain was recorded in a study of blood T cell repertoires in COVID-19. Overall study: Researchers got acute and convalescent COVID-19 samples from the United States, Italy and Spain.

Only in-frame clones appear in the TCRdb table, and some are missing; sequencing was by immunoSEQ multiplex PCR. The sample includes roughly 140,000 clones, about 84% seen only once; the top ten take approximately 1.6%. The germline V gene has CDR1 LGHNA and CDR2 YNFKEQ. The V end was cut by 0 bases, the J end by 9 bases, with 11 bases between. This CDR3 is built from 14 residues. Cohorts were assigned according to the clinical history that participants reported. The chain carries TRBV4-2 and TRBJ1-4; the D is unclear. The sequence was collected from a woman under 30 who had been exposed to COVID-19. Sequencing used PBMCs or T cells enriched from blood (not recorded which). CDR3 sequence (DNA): TGTGCCAGCAGCCAAGAATCATCCGAGCAAAAACTGTTTTTT. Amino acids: CASSQESSEQKLFF.